A single sample is the source of the 21 T cell receptor beta chains below, sequenced in a study of spatial heterogeneity in lung cancer. MiXCR, applied by TCRdb to the 5' RACE reads, yields one record per CDR3 protein. Altogether 95,000 to 120,000 distinct CDR3 sequences are present, more than 10% being singletons, with the ten largest covering 20% to 25%. Time point in this sample: blood at routine non-recurrence follow-up after resection. Here the sequenced sample was PBMCs, taken at follow-up. Source of these receptors: a female donor with early-stage non-small cell lung cancer.

This clonotype has a count of ten or more. This rearrangement joins TRBV29-1 to TRBJ2-7; D perhaps matches TRBD2 (5 bases). Deletions cut 4 bases from V and 0 bases from J, with 13 bases between. The CDR3 is 14 residues long. Germline V gene lookup returns CDR1 SQVTM and CDR2 ANQGSEA. CDR3 sequence reads: CSVVNGLSSYEQYF. The CDR3 DNA follows: TGCAGCGTTGTAAACGGACTCAGCTCCTACGAGCAGTACTTC.

The chain recombines TRBV2 with TRBJ2-7; D may be TRBD2 (5 bases). Trimming left V 3 bases short and J 4 bases short, with 16 bases between. Germline assignment: CDR1 SNHLY and CDR2 FYNNEI. The CDR3 runs to 15 residues. CDR3 region: CASSEGGSGRYEQYV. DNA for the CDR3: TGTGCCAGCAGTGAGGGTGGCAGCGGAAGATACGAGCAGTACGTC.

The table lists this clonotype with a few counts. The CDR3, as DNA: TGTGCCAGCAGCTTACGGGCGGAACCTAACTATGGCTACACCTTC. Its translation is CASSLRAEPNYGYTF. The genes are TRBV11-2 and TRBJ1-2; D uncertain. Germline loops: CDR1 SGHAT, CDR2 FQNNGV. The CDR3 contains 15 residues. V shed 2 bases and J shed 0 bases, with 10 bases lying between them.

CDR3 sequence reads: CASSLSENTGELFF. The CDR3 nucleotides read TGCGCCAGCAGCTTGTCTGAGAACACCGGGGAGCTGTTTTTT. The V and J genes are TRBV5-1 and TRBJ2-2; no clear D. Trimming shortened V by 1 base and J by 1 base, and 5 bases separated the two germline ends. The CDR3 is made up of 14 amino acids. Germline V gives CDR1 SGHRS, CDR2 YFSETQ.

This chain joins TRBV5-1 and TRBJ2-2, with unresolved D. CDR1 is SGHRS and CDR2 is YFSETQ in the germline V gene. V dropped 5 bases and J dropped 2 bases, with 13 bases sitting between them. This CDR3 contains 15 residues. In nucleotides, the CDR3 is TGCGCCAGCAGTTTTGAATCACCAAACACCGGGGAGCTGTTTTTT. It codes for CASSFESPNTGELFF.

Note on this clonotype: Since a much larger clone is just one base distant, this may be a read error. This chain links TRBV4-2 with TRBJ1-2; unclear D gene. Germline assignment: CDR1 LGHNA and CDR2 YNFKEQ. There are 13 residues in the CDR3. CDR3 sequence: CASGSGSNYGCTF. CDR3 bases: TGTGCCAGCGGGTCCGGGTCAAACTATGGCTGCACCTTC.

The chain uses TRBV5-1 and TRBJ2-7, with D possibly TRBD1 on 6 matching bases. The CDR3 sequence is 14 residues long. Looked up from germline, CDR1 is SGHRS and CDR2 is YFSETQ. The V gene lost 3 bases and the J gene lost 2 bases, with 12 bases spanning the gap. CDR3 sequence reads: CASSWTASTYEQYF. CDR3 bases: TGCGCCAGCAGCTGGACAGCAAGCACCTACGAGCAGTACTTC.

The gene calls are TRBV7-2 and TRBJ2-3; D is ambiguous. CDR1 SGHTA and CDR2 FQGNSA come from the germline V gene. V shed 0 bases and J shed 7 bases, with 5 bases lying between them. The CDR3 extends over 12 amino acids. CDR3 amino acids: CASSLARNTQYF. The CDR3 bases are TGTGCCAGCAGCTTAGCGCGAAATACGCAGTATTTT.

At least ten counts were recorded for this clonotype. This sequence joins TRBV12-3 or TRBV12-4 and TRBJ1-6; tentative D call: TRBD1 (6 bases). Trimming shortened V by 5 bases and J by 10 bases, and 18 bases separated the two germline ends. The CDR3 sequence is 15 residues long. The CDR3 loop is CASSPDGGLGSPLHF. For the CDR3, the DNA is TGTGCCAGCAGTCCCGATGGGGGGCTCGGATCACCCCTCCACTTT.

The table lists this clonotype with a few counts. J is TRBJ1-2 and V is TRBV28; D is perhaps TRBD1 (5 bases). This CDR3 has 15 residues. CDR1 and CDR2 from the germline V gene are MDHEN and SYDVKM. V lost 2 bases and J 6 bases, leaving 16 bases between the germline ends. CDR3 residues: CASSLEFRAGDGYTF. The CDR3 nucleotides are TGTGCCAGCAGTTTAGAGTTCAGGGCGGGTGATGGCTACACCTTC.

The genes are TRBV4-3 and TRBJ2-1; TRBD2 matches 16 bases. The CDR3 is 20 amino acids. Germline V gene sequence: CDR1 LGHNA, CDR2 YSLEER. Unmatched junction bases numbered 10, after V lost 3 bases and J lost 2 bases. CDR3 region: CASSQGKGLAGGLAYNEQFF. Here the CDR3 DNA reads TGCGCCAGCAGCCAGGGAAAGGGACTAGCGGGAGGGTTGGCCTACAATGAGCAGTTCTTC.

This clonotype was recorded at least ten times. This chain joins TRBV5-1 and TRBJ1-1; TRBD1 matches 10 bases. Trimming at V came to 8 bases and at J to 5 bases, leaving 3 bases not matched to a gene. The CDR3 is made up of 12 amino acids. Germline assignment: CDR1 SGHRS and CDR2 YFSETQ. Here the CDR3 DNA reads TGCGCCAGTGGGACAGGGGCTACTGAAGCTTTCTTT. This codes for CASGTGATEAFF.

This clonotype was seen a few times. The V gene is TRBV4-2, the J gene TRBJ2-7; 10 bases map to TRBD2. With V trimmed by 2 bases and J by 3 bases, 7 bases remained unmatched. The CDR3 has 16 residues. Germline CDR1 and CDR2: LGHNA and YNFKEQ. CDR3 DNA sequence: TGTGCCAGCAGCCAAAGGACTAGCGGAAAATTCTACGAGCAGTACTTC. Encoded protein: CASSQRTSGKFYEQYF.

This clonotype was counted between two and nine times. The chain carries TRBV12-3 or TRBV12-4 and TRBJ2-3, with TRBD1 matching 9 bases. The CDR3 loop spans 14 amino acids. Trimming at V came to 6 bases and at J to 6 bases, leaving 7 bases not matched to a gene. CDR3 residues: CASSLTGGSDTQYF. The DNA of the CDR3 is TGTGCCAGCAGCCTGACAGGGGGGTCGGATACGCAGTATTTT.

This clonotype was detected only once. A much larger clone differs from this one at a single base, so this may be a read error. The chain links TRBV3-1 to TRBJ2-7; D unclear. Germline CDR1 reads LGHDT; CDR2 reads YNNKEL (reference sequence). Trimming took off 1 base at V and 2 bases at J, with 0 bases between the two ends. The length of the CDR3 is 11 residues. This chain's CDR3 is CASSQAYEQYF. CDR3 coding DNA: TGTGCCAGCAGCCAAGCCTACGAGCAGTACTTC.

The table lists this clonotype with many counts. The CDR3: CASSQDQGRTEAFF. DNA for the CDR3: TGCGCCAGCAGCCAAGATCAGGGGCGGACTGAAGCTTTCTTT. The rearrangement uses TRBV4-3 and TRBJ1-1; tentatively, D is TRBD1 (6 bases). Trimming removed 0 bases from V and 5 bases from J, with 10 bases in between. The germline gives CDR1 LGHNA, CDR2 YSLEER. CDR3 size: 14 residues.

This clonotype was observed many times. This rearrangement joins TRBV20-1 to TRBJ1-2; tentative D call: TRBD1 (5 bases). CDR1 DFQATT and CDR2 SNEGSKA come from the germline V gene (reference sequence). The V end lost 6 bases, the J end lost 2 bases, and 16 bases lay between the germline ends. This CDR3 has 14 amino acids. The CDR3 region has the DNA TGCAGTGCCCTACTATTTGACAGAAACTATGGCTACACCTTC. Its translation: CSALLFDRNYGYTF.

This rearrangement joins TRBV20-1 to TRBJ2-6; D not certain. The ends were cut back, 4 bases at V and 2 bases at J, with 6 bases in the middle. The CDR3 contains 13 residues. Looked up from germline, CDR1 is DFQATT and CDR2 is SNEGSKA (reference sequence). In DNA form, the CDR3 reads TGCAGTGCTACCGGTGCTGGGGCCAACGTCCTGACTTTC. Translated, it gives CSATGAGANVLTF.

CDR3 coding DNA: TGCAGTGCTCAAGCAACAATCTACAATGAGCAGTTCTTC. This codes for CSAQATIYNEQFF. The chain links TRBV20-1 to TRBJ2-1; D unclear. The ends were cut back, 5 bases at V and 3 bases at J, with 11 bases in the middle. The CDR3 has 13 amino acids. Germline V gene lookup returns CDR1 DFQATT and CDR2 SNEGSKA (reference sequence).

This clonotype was detected many times. The chain recombines TRBV10-2 with TRBJ2-1; possibly TRBD1 for D (5 bases). V was cut by 0 bases and J by 8 bases, with 26 bases left in between. This CDR3 is 19 amino acids long. Germline V gene lookup returns CDR1 WSHSY and CDR2 SAAADI. The CDR3 coding sequence is TGCGCCAGCAGTGAGTCCTACTCCGCGGCGTTTTTAGAACAGGATGAGCAGTTCTTC. Residues: CASSESYSAAFLEQDEQFF.

This sequence joins TRBV14 and TRBJ2-1; D is unclear. CDR1 is SGHDN, CDR2 FVKESK, per germline. Trimming cost V 4 bases and J 8 bases, with 6 bases left between them. This CDR3 has 11 amino acids. CDR3 coding DNA: TGTGCCAGCAGCCTAGAATATGAGCAGTTCTTC. Amino acids: CASSLEYEQFF.